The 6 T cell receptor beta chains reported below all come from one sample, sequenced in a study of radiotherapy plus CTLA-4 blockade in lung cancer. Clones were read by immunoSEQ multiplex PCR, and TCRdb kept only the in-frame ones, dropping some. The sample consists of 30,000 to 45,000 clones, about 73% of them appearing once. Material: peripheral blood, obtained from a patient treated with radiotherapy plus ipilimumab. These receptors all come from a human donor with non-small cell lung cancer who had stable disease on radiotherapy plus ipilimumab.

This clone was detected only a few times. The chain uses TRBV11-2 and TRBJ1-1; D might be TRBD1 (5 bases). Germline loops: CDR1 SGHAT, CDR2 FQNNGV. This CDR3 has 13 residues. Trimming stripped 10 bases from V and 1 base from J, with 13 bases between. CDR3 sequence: CATRLGGNTEAFF. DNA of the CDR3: TGTGCCACTCGCTTGGGGGGGAACACTGAAGCTTTCTTT.

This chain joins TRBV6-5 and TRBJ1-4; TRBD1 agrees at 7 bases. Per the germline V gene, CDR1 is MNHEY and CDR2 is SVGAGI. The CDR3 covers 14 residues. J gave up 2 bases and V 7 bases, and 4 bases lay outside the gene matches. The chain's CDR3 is CASTKGGTNEKLFF. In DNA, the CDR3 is TGTGCCAGCACCAAAGGGGGCACTAATGAAAAACTGTTTTTT.

CDR3 sequence reads: CASSQDSGTGNVVNTEAFF. In DNA, the CDR3 is TGCGCCAGCAGCCAAGATAGTGGGACAGGGAATGTTGTGAACACTGAAGCTTTCTTT. V usage is TRBV4-1 and J usage is TRBJ1-1; 9 nucleotides align to TRBD1. Per the germline V gene, CDR1 is MGHRA and CDR2 is YSYEKL. The junction had 11 bases not matched to a gene; V was cut back by 0 bases and J by 0 bases. The CDR3 has 19 residues.

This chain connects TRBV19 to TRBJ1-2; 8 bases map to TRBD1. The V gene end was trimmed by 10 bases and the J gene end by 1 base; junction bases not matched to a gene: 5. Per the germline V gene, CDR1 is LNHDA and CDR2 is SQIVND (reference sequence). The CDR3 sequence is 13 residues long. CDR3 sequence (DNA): TGTGCCATAACACAGGGGGATAACTATGGCTACACCTTC. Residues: CAITQGDNYGYTF.

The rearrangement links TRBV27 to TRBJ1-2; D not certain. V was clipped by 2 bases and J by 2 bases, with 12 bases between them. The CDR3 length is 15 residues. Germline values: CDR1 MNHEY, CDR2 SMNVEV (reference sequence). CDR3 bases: TGTGCCAGCAGTTTACGGTATGGGCAGAACTATGGCTACACCTTC. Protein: CASSLRYGQNYGYTF.

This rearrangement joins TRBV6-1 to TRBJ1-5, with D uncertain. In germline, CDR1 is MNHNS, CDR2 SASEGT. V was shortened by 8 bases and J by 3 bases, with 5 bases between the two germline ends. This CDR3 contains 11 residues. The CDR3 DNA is TGTGCCAGCGGTAACAATCAGCCCCAGCATTTT. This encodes CASGNNQPQHF.